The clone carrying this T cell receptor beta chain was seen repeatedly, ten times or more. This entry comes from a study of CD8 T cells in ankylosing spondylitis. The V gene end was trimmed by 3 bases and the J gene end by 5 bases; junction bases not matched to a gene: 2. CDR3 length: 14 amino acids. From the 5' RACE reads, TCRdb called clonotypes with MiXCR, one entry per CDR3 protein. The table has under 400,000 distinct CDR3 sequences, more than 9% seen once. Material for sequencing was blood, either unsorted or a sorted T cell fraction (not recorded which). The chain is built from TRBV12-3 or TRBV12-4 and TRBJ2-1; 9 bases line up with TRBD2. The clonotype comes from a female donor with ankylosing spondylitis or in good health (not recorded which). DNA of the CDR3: TGTGCCAGCAGTTTTGCGGGAGGGGACAATGAGCAGTTCTTC. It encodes CASSFAGGDNEQFF.